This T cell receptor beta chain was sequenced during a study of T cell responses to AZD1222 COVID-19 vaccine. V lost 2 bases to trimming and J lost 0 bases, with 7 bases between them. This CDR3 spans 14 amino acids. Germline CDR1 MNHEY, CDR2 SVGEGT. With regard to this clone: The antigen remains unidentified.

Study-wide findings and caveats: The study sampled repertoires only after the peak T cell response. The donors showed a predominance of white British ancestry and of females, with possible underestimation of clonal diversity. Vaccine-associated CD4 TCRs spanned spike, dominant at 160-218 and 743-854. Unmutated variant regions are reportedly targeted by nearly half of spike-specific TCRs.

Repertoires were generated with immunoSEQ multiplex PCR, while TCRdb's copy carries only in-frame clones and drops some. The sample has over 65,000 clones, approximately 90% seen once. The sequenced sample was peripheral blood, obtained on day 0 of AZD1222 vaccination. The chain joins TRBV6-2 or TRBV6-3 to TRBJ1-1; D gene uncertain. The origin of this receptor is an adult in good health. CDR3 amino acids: CASSYLRVNTEAFF. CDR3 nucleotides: TGTGCCAGCAGTTACCTGAGGGTGAACACTGAAGCTTTCTTT.